This T cell receptor beta chain derives from a study of T-cell memory formation after mild COVID-19. Study information: TCR clustering was largely donor specific.

TCRdb recomputed calls from the 5' RACE reads with MiXCR, one row per CDR3 protein. The repertoire includes some 68,000 distinct CDR3 sequences, over 15% of them detected once, and 31% sits in the top ten. About this clonotype itself: The antigen is not known.

Whole-study results and caveats: Clones shrinking from day 15 to 85 showed even CD4/CD8 mixes; later expanders tilted CD4+. Mainly CM and EM harbored the contracting CD4+ clones; mainly EMRA harbored the CD8+ ones.

Sequences were obtained from PBMCs or a T cell subset sorted from them (not recorded which). The clonotype was recovered from an adult woman who had mild COVID-19 (a few samples of this study predate the infection). Cell type and time point are not known.

CDR3 nucleotide sequence: TGTGCCAGCAGCCCAGACGGGGATACGCAGTATTTT. As protein: CASSPDGDTQYF. The gene calls are TRBV2 and TRBJ2-3; D gene uncertain. The V gene lost 6 bases and the J gene lost 6 bases, with 10 bases spanning the gap. CDR3 length: 12 amino acids. Germline CDR1 and CDR2: SNHLY and FYNNEI.